The rows below give T cell receptor beta chains drawn from one sample of a study of blood T cells in healthy people across ages. TCRdb analysed the 5' RACE reads with MiXCR anew, one entry per CDR3 protein. Counted here are 650,000 to 1,000,000 distinct CDR3 sequences, 46% occurring once; the ten biggest clones make up roughly 20%. Sequencing was done on a sample of blood. All receptors come from a man older than 75 in good health. Both conserved end residues are part of each CDR3. A D gene is named only where the DNA matches it firmly. Clone size, where shown, is once, few, many, or a class for clones that have expanded.

d_gene,v_gene,j_gene,abundance,CDR3aa,CDR3nt
NA,TRBV7-8,TRBJ1-1,NA,CASSLARQASEAFF,TGTGCCAGCAGCTTAGCCCGGCAGGCATCTGAAGCTTTCTTT
NA,TRBV3-1,TRBJ2-5,NA,CASSPALTRYNEQYF,TGTGCCAGCAGCCCCGCTCTAACACGTTACAATGAGCAGTACTTC
TRBD1,TRBV5-1,TRBJ2-1,few,CASSLPSPGGNEQFF,TGCGCCAGCAGCTTGCCATCCCCAGGGGGCAATGAGCAGTTCTTC
TRBD1,TRBV5-1,TRBJ2-5,NA,CASSGGTATTIEQYF,TGCGCCAGCAGCGGTGGGACAGCAACTACAATTGAGCAGTACTTC
NA,TRBV20-1,TRBJ1-6,few,CSARPLVVLPYNSPLHF,TGCAGTGCTAGACCTCTCGTGGTCCTACCTTATAATTCACCCCTCCACTTT
NA,TRBV12-3/TRBV12-4,TRBJ2-3,few,CASSAPRRGYTDTQYF,TGTGCCAGCAGTGCCCCCAGGCGGGGTTACACAGATACGCAGTATTTT
NA,TRBV28,TRBJ2-1,NA,CASTPRAYNEQFF,TGTGCCAGCACACCCAGGGCCTACAATGAGCAGTTCTTC
NA,TRBV20-1,TRBJ1-2,NA,CSAPAQGSYTF,TGCAGTGCCCCTGCACAGGGTTCCTACACCTTC
TRBD2,TRBV24-1,TRBJ2-5,NA,CATSGGRIQETQYF,TGTGCCACCAGTGGCGGGAGAATTCAAGAGACCCAGTACTTC
TRBD2,TRBV28,TRBJ2-3,NA,CASSSTSGSSQRADTQYF,TGTGCCAGCAGTTCAACTAGCGGTTCTTCCCAACGGGCAGATACGCAGTATTTT
NA,TRBV6-6,TRBJ1-5,NA,CASSSQGNSNQPQHF,TGTGCCAGCAGTTCGCAGGGAAATAGCAATCAGCCCCAGCATTTT
TRBD2,TRBV6-5,TRBJ2-1,NA,CAGSYVAGGSSQFF,TGTGCCGGCAGTTATGTAGCGGGAGGTTCATCCCAGTTCTTC
TRBD1,TRBV5-6,TRBJ2-5,NA,CASSSAVRTGSETQYF,TGTGCCAGCAGCTCGGCCGTTCGGACAGGGAGTGAGACCCAGTACTTC
TRBD2,TRBV29-1,TRBJ2-1,many,CSVEGLASPYNEQFF,TGCAGCGTCGAGGGACTAGCGAGCCCCTACAATGAGCAGTTCTTC
TRBD2,TRBV7-3,TRBJ2-6,NA,CASRGGIYSGANVLTF,TGTGCCAGCCGCGGGGGAATATACTCTGGGGCCAACGTCCTGACTTTC
NA,TRBV7-2,TRBJ2-1,NA,CASSLGGAGNEQFF,TGTGCCAGCAGCTTAGGAGGTGCGGGTAATGAGCAGTTCTTC
NA,TRBV25-1,TRBJ1-5,NA,CASSDNTRGNQPQHF,TGTGCCAGCAGTGATAACACACGGGGCAATCAGCCCCAGCATTTT
NA,TRBV2,TRBJ1-2,NA,CASRYEGYGYTF,TGTGCCAGCAGATACGAGGGGTATGGCTACACCTTC
NA,TRBV12-3/TRBV12-4,TRBJ2-1,NA,CASSRGRPRSYNEQFF,TGTGCCAGCAGCAGAGGACGACCACGCTCCTACAATGAGCAGTTCTTC
NA,TRBV20-1,TRBJ1-6,once,CSVDPYNSPLHF,TGCAGTGTGGATCCCTATAATTCACCCCTCCACTTT
NA,TRBV25-1,TRBJ2-5,few,CASSPGRAVQETQYF,TGTGCCAGCAGTCCGGGACGAGCGGTCCAAGAGACCCAGTACTTC
NA,TRBV27,TRBJ1-1,NA,CASSFIGIGKGTEAFF,TGTGCCAGCAGTTTTATTGGTATTGGTAAGGGCACTGAAGCTTTCTTT
NA,TRBV3-1,TRBJ2-6,NA,CASSQTSSGANVLTF,TGTGCCAGCAGCCAAACTTCCTCTGGGGCCAACGTCCTGACTTTC
TRBD1,TRBV4-3,TRBJ1-6,NA,CASSQGRGDNSPLHF,TGCGCCAGCAGCCAAGGCAGGGGGGATAATTCACCCCTCCACTTT
NA,TRBV28,TRBJ1-6,NA,CASSPDGSSYNSPLHF,TGTGCCAGCAGTCCGGACGGGAGCTCCTATAATTCACCCCTCCACTTT